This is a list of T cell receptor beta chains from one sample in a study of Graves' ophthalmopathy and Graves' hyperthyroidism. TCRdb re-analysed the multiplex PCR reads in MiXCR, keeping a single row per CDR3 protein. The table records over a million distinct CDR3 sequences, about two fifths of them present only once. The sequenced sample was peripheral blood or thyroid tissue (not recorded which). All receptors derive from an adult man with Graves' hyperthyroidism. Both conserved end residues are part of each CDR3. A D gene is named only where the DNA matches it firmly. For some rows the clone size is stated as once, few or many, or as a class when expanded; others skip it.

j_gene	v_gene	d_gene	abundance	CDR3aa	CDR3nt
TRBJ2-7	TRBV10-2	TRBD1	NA	CASSVGGQGGIYEQYF	TGCGCCAGCAGTGTAGGAGGACAGGGTGGGATCTACGAGCAGTACTTC
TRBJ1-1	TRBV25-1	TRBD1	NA	CASMVSEPGRTGVTEAFF	TGTGCCAGCATGGTGTCTGAGCCGGGCCGGACAGGGGTCACTGAAGCTTTCTTT
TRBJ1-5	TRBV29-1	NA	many	CSVGGLNQPQHF	TGCAGCGTCGGGGGGCTCAATCAGCCCCAGCATTTT
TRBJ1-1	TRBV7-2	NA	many	CASSLAFGVNTEAFF	TGTGCCAGCAGCTTAGCGTTTGGCGTGAACACTGAAGCTTTCTTT
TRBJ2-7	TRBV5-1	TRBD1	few	CASSLARGSGYEQYF	TGCGCCAGCAGCTTGGCCAGGGGGAGCGGCTACGAGCAGTACTTC
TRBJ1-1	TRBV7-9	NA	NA	CASRKTTVMNTGAFF	TGTGCCAGCAGAAAAACGACAGTCATGAACACTGGAGCTTTCTTT
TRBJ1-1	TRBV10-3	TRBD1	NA	CATGGQRGRAEAFF	TGTGCCACCGGGGGACAGCGGGGTCGGGCTGAAGCTTTCTTT
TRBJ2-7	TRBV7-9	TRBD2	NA	CASSSPPGTSGVEQYF	TGTGCCAGCAGCTCCCCCCCCGGGACTAGCGGGGTAGAGCAGTACTTC
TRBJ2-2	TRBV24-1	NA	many	CATEETEATGELFF	TGTGCCACCGAAGAAACAGAAGCCACCGGGGAGCTGTTTTTT
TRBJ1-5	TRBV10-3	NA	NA	CAISESGRNQPQHF	TGTGCCATCAGTGAGTCAGGCAGGAATCAGCCCCAGCATTTT
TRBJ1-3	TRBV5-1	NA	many	CASSLELRQPGNTIYF	TGCGCCAGCAGCTTGGAACTGCGACAGCCCGGAAACACCATATATTTT
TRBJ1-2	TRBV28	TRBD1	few	CASSFNRGALGYTF	TGTGCCAGCAGTTTCAACAGGGGCGCTTTAGGCTACACCTTC
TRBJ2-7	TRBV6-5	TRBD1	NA	CASSYDRGTGSYEQYF	TGTGCCAGCAGCTACGACAGGGGTACGGGGTCCTACGAGCAGTACTTC
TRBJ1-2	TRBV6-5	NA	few	CASSLSMTENPEGYTF	TGTGCCAGCAGTTTATCCATGACCGAAAACCCTGAAGGCTACACCTTC
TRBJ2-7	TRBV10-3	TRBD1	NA	CASRPSTGGEQYF	TGTGCCAGCAGACCCTCGACAGGGGGCGAGCAGTACTTC
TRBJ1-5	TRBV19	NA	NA	CASSIRHDNQPQHF	TGTGCCAGTAGTATCCGGCACGACAATCAGCCCCAGCATTTT
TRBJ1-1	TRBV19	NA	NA	CASKEGFSGTEAFF	TGTGCCAGTAAGGAAGGGTTCTCGGGCACTGAAGCTTTCTTT
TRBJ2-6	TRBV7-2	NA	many	CASSLVADWPSGANVLTF	TGTGCCAGCAGCTTAGTGGCGGATTGGCCCTCTGGGGCCAACGTCCTGACTTTC
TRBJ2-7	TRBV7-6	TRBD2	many	CASSYRSISGITTSRQYF	TGTGCCAGCAGCTACCGTTCTATTAGCGGGATAACTACGAGTCGGCAGTACTTC
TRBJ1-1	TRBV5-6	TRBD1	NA	CASRRDRGPRNTEAFF	TGTGCCAGCAGGCGGGACAGGGGGCCCCGGAACACTGAAGCTTTCTTT
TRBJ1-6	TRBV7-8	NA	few	CASIEGRTYNSPLHF	TGTGCCAGCATCGAGGGGAGGACCTATAATTCACCCCTCCACTTT
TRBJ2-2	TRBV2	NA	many	CASSGGGISMNTGELFF	TGTGCCAGCAGTGGTGGGGGGATATCCATGAACACCGGGGAGCTGTTTTTT
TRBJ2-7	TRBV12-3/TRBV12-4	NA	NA	CASSLEGRGRYEQYF	TGTGCCAGCAGTTTAGAGGGCAGGGGCAGGTACGAGCAGTACTTC
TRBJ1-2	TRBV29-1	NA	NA	CSVERGTGYTF	TGCAGCGTTGAGAGAGGGACAGGCTACACCTTC
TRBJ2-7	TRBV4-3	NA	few	CASSPNRWGFKYF	TGCGCCAGCAGCCCCAACAGGTGGGGGTTCAAGTACTTC
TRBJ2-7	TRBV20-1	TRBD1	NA	CSARKTGNTYEQYF	TGCAGTGCTAGAAAGACAGGGAACACCTACGAGCAGTACTTC
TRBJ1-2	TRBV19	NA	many	CASSRQDYYGYTF	TGTGCCAGTAGCCGACAGGATTACTATGGCTACACCTTC
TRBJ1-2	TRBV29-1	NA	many	CSVPGGNGLGYGYTF	TGCAGCGTCCCGGGTGGCAATGGGCTTGGGTATGGCTACACCTTC
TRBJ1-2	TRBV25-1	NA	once	CARVGLGYGYTF	TGTGCTAGAGTCGGGCTTGGGTATGGCTACACCTTC
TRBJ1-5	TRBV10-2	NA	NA	CTSRDRGKTQPQHF	TGCACCAGCAGAGATCGGGGGAAAACTCAGCCCCAGCATTTT
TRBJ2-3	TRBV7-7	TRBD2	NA	CASSLTLAGSTDTQYF	TGTGCCAGCAGCTTAACCTTAGCGGGGAGCACAGATACGCAGTATTTT
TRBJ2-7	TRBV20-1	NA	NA	CSARLTVTYEQYF	TGCAGTGCTAGATTGACAGTCACCTACGAGCAGTACTTC
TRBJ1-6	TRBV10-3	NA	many	CAISGDSYNSPLHF	TGTGCCATCAGCGGGGACTCCTATAATTCACCCCTCCACTTT
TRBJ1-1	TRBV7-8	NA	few	CASSFAGRGAAFF	TGTGCCAGCAGCTTCGCAGGCAGGGGAGCAGCTTTCTTT
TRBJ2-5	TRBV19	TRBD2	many	CASSIGAGGEETQYF	TGTGCCAGTAGTATTGGGGCGGGAGGAGAGGAGACCCAGTACTTC
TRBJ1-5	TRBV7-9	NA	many	CASSQGGFNQPQHF	TGTGCCAGCAGCCAAGGGGGGTTCAATCAGCCCCAGCATTTT
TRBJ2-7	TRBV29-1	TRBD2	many	CSVEDVASGDYEQYF	TGCAGCGTTGAAGATGTGGCTAGCGGGGACTACGAGCAGTACTTC
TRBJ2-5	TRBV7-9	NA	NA	CASSPLGGPRETQYF	TGTGCCAGCAGCCCTCTAGGGGGGCCCCGTGAGACCCAGTACTTC
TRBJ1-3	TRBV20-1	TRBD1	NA	CSAKRTGTGGNTIYF	TGCAGTGCTAAACGTACCGGGACAGGGGGAAACACCATATATTTT
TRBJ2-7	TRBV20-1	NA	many	CSATLRGRGFSEQYF	TGCAGTGCCACCCTCCGTGGGCGTGGGTTCTCCGAGCAGTACTTC
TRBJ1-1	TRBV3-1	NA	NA	CASSQGAILGDTEAFF	TGTGCCAGCAGCCAAGGGGCCATTCTAGGAGACACTGAAGCTTTCTTT
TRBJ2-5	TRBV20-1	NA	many	CSASPTGWVETQYF	TGCAGTGCTAGCCCGACAGGTTGGGTAGAGACCCAGTACTTC
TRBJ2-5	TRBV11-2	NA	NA	CASSSSLATQYF	TGTGCCAGCAGCTCCTCCCTGGCGACCCAGTACTTC
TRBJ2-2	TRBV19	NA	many	CASRQSPGTGELFF	TGTGCCAGCCGACAGTCGCCGGGTACCGGGGAGCTGTTTTTT
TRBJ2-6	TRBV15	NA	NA	CATSSFLGSGANVLTF	TGTGCCACCAGCAGCTTCTTGGGCTCTGGGGCCAACGTCCTGACTTTC
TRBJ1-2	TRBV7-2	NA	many	CASSLSSRSDYGYTF	TGTGCCAGCAGCTTAAGTTCCAGGAGCGACTATGGCTACACCTTC
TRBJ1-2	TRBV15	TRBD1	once	CATSRDRGQPNDGYTF	TGTGCCACCAGCAGAGATAGGGGACAGCCAAATGATGGCTACACCTTC
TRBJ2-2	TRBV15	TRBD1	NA	CATSGGQGNGELFF	TGTGCCACCAGCGGGGGACAGGGTAACGGGGAGCTGTTTTTT
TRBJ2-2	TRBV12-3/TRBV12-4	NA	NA	CASSSTGGELFF	TGTGCCAGCAGTTCAACGGGGGGGGAGCTGTTTTTT
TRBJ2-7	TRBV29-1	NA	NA	CSVTVSSPPTGYEQYF	TGCAGCGTTACAGTCTCCAGTCCCCCCACAGGTTACGAGCAGTACTTC
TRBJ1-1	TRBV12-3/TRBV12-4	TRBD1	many	CASFESNRGPEAFF	TGTGCCAGCTTTGAAAGTAACAGGGGGCCAGAAGCTTTCTTT
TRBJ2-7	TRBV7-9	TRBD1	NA	CASSPGQEAYEQYF	TGTGCCAGCAGCCCGGGACAGGAAGCCTACGAGCAGTACTTC
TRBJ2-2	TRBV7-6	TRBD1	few	CASSPIGTGISTGELFF	TGTGCCAGCAGCCCGATCGGGACAGGCATTAGCACCGGGGAGCTGTTTTTT
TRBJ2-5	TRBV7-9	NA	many	CASSLDLRRNQETQYF	TGTGCCAGCAGCTTAGACCTCCGCAGAAACCAAGAGACCCAGTACTTC
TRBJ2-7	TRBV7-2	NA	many	CASSLGLRAYEQYF	TGTGCCAGCAGCTTAGGGCTCAGGGCCTACGAGCAGTACTTC
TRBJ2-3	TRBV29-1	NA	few	CSATKRLSTDTQYF	TGCAGCGCCACTAAGCGGCTTAGCACAGATACGCAGTATTTT
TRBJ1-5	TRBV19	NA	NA	CASMVTAYSNQPQHF	TGTGCCAGTATGGTGACAGCCTATAGCAATCAGCCCCAGCATTTT